The 3 T cell receptor beta chains below all came from one sample that was sequenced in a study of T cell changes during pregnancy in multiple sclerosis. Measured with immunoSEQ multiplex PCR; TCRdb has only the in-frame clones, and not every one. The repertoire holds 35,000 to 45,000 clones, with 87% as singletons. The sequencing used CD4+ T cells from peripheral blood mononuclear cells, collected after pregnancy. The source is a female donor with multiple sclerosis, enrolled in a pregnancy study.

The chain has TRBV7-8 and TRBJ1-1; D gene unclear. V dropped 1 base and J dropped 0 bases, with 9 bases sitting between them. CDR1 and CDR2 (germline): SGHVS, FQNEAQ. There are 15 residues in the CDR3. In nucleotides, the CDR3 is TGTGCCAGCAGCTTAGTTTCAGGATTGAACACTGAAGCTTTCTTT. Protein sequence: CASSLVSGLNTEAFF.

This chain's CDR3 is CASSSGTTDTQYF. CDR3 nucleotide sequence: TGTGCCAGCAGCTCCGGGACAACGGATACGCAGTATTTT. The gene calls are TRBV5-6 and TRBJ2-3; TRBD1 might be the D (6 bases). This CDR3 contains 13 residues. CDR1 SGHDT and CDR2 YYEEEE come from the germline V gene. Trimming stripped 3 bases from V and 6 bases from J, with 11 bases between.

This clone was recorded a few times. The chain employs TRBV28 and TRBJ1-4, with TRBD1 identical over 11 bases. Trimming at V came to 1 base and at J to 7 bases, leaving 20 bases not matched to a gene. Germline V gene lookup returns CDR1 MDHEN and CDR2 SYDVKM. The CDR3 contains 21 residues. The CDR3: CASSLSLLSEDRGPQSEKLFF. As DNA, the CDR3 is TGTGCCAGCAGTTTATCCCTCCTGAGTGAGGACAGGGGGCCCCAATCTGAAAAACTGTTTTTT.